This T cell receptor beta chain originates from a study of breast tumors, draining lymph nodes, adjacent tissues. This clonotype was recorded at least ten times. Axillary draining lymph nodes of breast cancer patients supplied the node samples. TCRdb ran MiXCR on the multiplex PCR reads and lists one entry per CDR3 protein. The profile shows 200,000 to 300,000 distinct CDR3 sequences, around 31% of them singletons. J gave up 3 bases and V 2 bases, and 8 bases lay outside the gene matches. The CDR3 covers 17 residues. Germline values: CDR1 PRHDT, CDR2 FYEKMQ (reference sequence). This chain uses TRBV13 with TRBJ2-2; 8 bases match TRBD2. The sequencing sample was made of axillary lymph node tissue. The receptor was derived from a female donor with breast cancer. Some clones in this sample may be carry-over from other donors' samples. The CDR3 nucleotides read TGTGCCAGCAGCTTAAGGTTTAGCGGGATGGACACCGGGGAGCTGTTTTTT. This encodes CASSLRFSGMDTGELFF.